This paragraph reports one T cell receptor (beta chain). This CDR3 contains 15 residues. Looked up from germline, CDR1 is KGHDR and CDR2 is SFDVKD. V lost 4 bases, J lost 5 bases, and 6 bases stayed unmatched. The data originate from a study of blood T cell repertoires in COVID-19. Study-wide context: Specimens from acute and convalescent COVID-19 originated in the United States, Italy and Spain. T cells, B-cell-depleted T cells, or PBMCs supplied cDNA or gDNA.

Original processing methods: Reference gene primer amplification in the assay estimated nucleated cell counts. Assay: immunoSEQ multiplex PCR; the TCRdb copy retains only in-frame clones and omits some. D and trimming were read from the DNA, whereas the V and J calls and clone size are those reported in that table. This table has 280,000 or so clones, around 90% appearing once. The chain links TRBV24-1 to TRBJ2-2; 7 nucleotides match TRBD1. Sequencing was done on a sample of peripheral blood. This TCR was sampled from a man younger than 30 with active or convalescent COVID-19. The CDR3 DNA sequence: TGTGCCACCAGTGACCACAGGGGAAGGACCGGGGAGCTGTTTTTT. It is translated as CATSDHRGRTGELFF.